One sample yielded the 31 T cell receptor beta chains listed below, sequenced in a study of blood T cell repertoires in COVID-19. The table came from immunoSEQ multiplex PCR; TCRdb's copy has only in-frame clones and leaves some out. The table lists about 83,000 clones, about 82% of them singletons. Sample: peripheral blood. All receptors come from a man in his forties or fifties with active COVID-19.

V gene TRBV15 combines with J gene TRBJ2-5; TRBD2 might be the D (6 bases). The length of the CDR3 is 15 residues. Trimming stripped 2 bases from V and 1 base from J, with 11 bases between. The germline gives CDR1 LNHNV, CDR2 YYDKDF (reference sequence). DNA of the CDR3: TGTGCCACCAGCAGACTGGGACTTCTCCAAGAGACCCAGTACTTC. Translation: CATSRLGLLQETQYF.

V usage is TRBV30 and J usage is TRBJ2-6; TRBD1 is a possible D gene (6 bases). The germline gives CDR1 GTSNPN, CDR2 SVGIG (reference sequence). V was cut by 5 bases and J by 0 bases, with 8 bases left in between. This CDR3 comprises 14 residues. In DNA, the CDR3 is TGTGCCTGGTACAGGGCCTCTGGGGCCAACGTCCTGACTTTC. Residues: CAWYRASGANVLTF.

This clone showed up just a few times. The chain has TRBV28 and TRBJ1-5; possibly TRBD1 for D (6 bases). The CDR3 loop spans 15 amino acids. The V gene lost 8 bases and the J gene lost 3 bases, with 17 bases spanning the gap. In germline, CDR1 is MDHEN, CDR2 SYDVKM. CDR3 DNA: TGTGCCAGCCTCACAGGGACAAGGAACAATCAGCCCCAGCATTTT. Amino acids: CASLTGTRNNQPQHF.

The genes are TRBV7-2 and TRBJ2-5, with 9 bases lining up with TRBD2. V lost 6 bases to trimming and J lost 5 bases; unmatched junction nucleotides: 7. There are 14 residues in the CDR3. Germline-derived CDR1 and CDR2 are SGHTA and FQGNSA. The CDR3 is CASSRSGGSETQYF. The CDR3 coding sequence is TGTGCCAGCAGTAGGAGCGGGGGGAGCGAGACCCAGTACTTC.

V and J are TRBV28 and TRBJ1-6, with 7 bases fitting TRBD1. The CDR3 is made up of 15 amino acids. The trim removed 6 bases at V and 5 bases at J, leaving 7 bases unmatched. Looked up from germline, CDR1 is MDHEN and CDR2 is SYDVKM. This CDR3 is CASSPNDRDNSPLHF. As DNA, the CDR3 is TGTGCCAGCAGCCCAAACGACAGGGATAATTCACCCCTCCACTTT.

The CDR3 protein is CASSIREDRVNTEAFF. DNA of the CDR3: TGTGCCAGTAGTATTAGGGAGGACAGGGTGAACACTGAAGCTTTCTTT. The V call is TRBV19, the J call TRBJ1-1; TRBD1 agrees at 8 bases. Germline lookup yields CDR1 LNHDA and CDR2 SQIVND (reference sequence). Unmatched junction bases numbered 6, after V lost 3 bases and J lost 0 bases. CDR3 length: 16 residues. Together with reference TRBV19 and TRBJ1-1, the CDR3 gives the full variable domain: DGGITQSPKYLFRKEGQNVTLSCEQNLNHDAMYWYRQDPGQGLRLIYYSQIVNDFQKGDIAEGYSVSREKKESFPLTVTSAQKNPTAFYLCASSIREDRVNTEAFFGQGTRLTVV.

The chain joins TRBV7-2 to TRBJ2-2; a possible D gene is TRBD2 (5 bases). The CDR3 spans 14 residues. V was shortened by 1 base and J by 4 bases, with 7 bases between the two germline ends. Germline-derived CDR1 and CDR2 are SGHTA and FQGNSA. CDR3 loop: CASSLVEGTGELFF. DNA of the CDR3: TGTGCCAGCAGCTTAGTTGAGGGCACCGGGGAGCTGTTTTTT.

The chain joins TRBV28 to TRBJ1-2; D perhaps matches TRBD1 (5 bases). V shed 1 base and J shed 6 bases, with 15 bases lying between them. The CDR3 loop spans 15 amino acids. Germline V lookup: CDR1 MDHEN, CDR2 SYDVKM. The CDR3 loop reads CASSLSYDSIHGYTF. CDR3 coding DNA: TGTGCCAGCAGTTTATCTTACGACAGTATCCATGGCTACACCTTC.

The genes are TRBV5-1 and TRBJ1-2; D not resolved. The CDR3 runs 14 residues. Germline V gene sequence: CDR1 SGHRS, CDR2 YFSETQ. Trimming stripped 0 bases from V and 9 bases from J, with 15 bases between. CDR3 in DNA: TGCGCCAGCAGCTTGGCCGGGTTAGACGATAGCTACACCTTC. Protein product: CASSLAGLDDSYTF.

This clone appeared a single time. This chain joins TRBV5-1 and TRBJ1-2; D perhaps matches TRBD1 (6 bases). The CDR3 totals 14 residues. V shed 4 bases and J shed 2 bases, with 12 bases lying between them. Germline CDR1 and CDR2: SGHRS and YFSETQ. The CDR3 sequence: CASSQHDRNYGYTF. DNA for the CDR3: TGCGCCAGCAGCCAACACGACAGGAACTATGGCTACACCTTC.

The chain uses TRBV27 and TRBJ2-1; D perhaps matches TRBD2 (5 bases). V lost 2 bases and J 0 bases, leaving 20 bases between the germline ends. This CDR3 has 19 amino acids. Germline lookup yields CDR1 MNHEY and CDR2 SMNVEV (reference sequence). The DNA of the CDR3 is TGTGCCAGCAGTTTACGGGGAGACCACACTTCTTTCTCCTACAATGAGCAGTTCTTC. Residues: CASSLRGDHTSFSYNEQFF.

This chain uses TRBV24-1 with TRBJ2-7, with D tentatively TRBD1 (6 bases). V was shortened by 5 bases and J by 1 base, with 20 bases between the two germline ends. Germline values: CDR1 KGHDR, CDR2 SFDVKD. This CDR3 contains 17 residues. The CDR3 region is CATSGRRGRPASYEQYF. The DNA for the CDR3 is TGTGCCACCAGTGGACGAAGGGGGAGACCGGCATCCTACGAGCAGTACTTC.

This clone was recorded only once. The genes are TRBV5-4 and TRBJ2-2; the D is unclear. CDR3 length: 15 residues. Germline assignment: CDR1 SGHNT and CDR2 YYREEE (reference sequence). V was cut by 0 bases and J by 1 base, with 7 bases left in between. The CDR3 region is CASSLVSGNTGELFF. The CDR3 DNA sequence: TGTGCCAGCAGCTTGGTCTCAGGGAACACCGGGGAGCTGTTTTTT.

The genes are TRBV27 and TRBJ1-6; tentative D call: TRBD1 (5 bases). Germline lookup yields CDR1 MNHEY and CDR2 SMNVEV (reference sequence). The CDR3 is made up of 16 amino acids. The germline V and J ends were trimmed by 6 bases and 3 bases, with 15 bases remaining between them. The CDR3 loop is CASRGRGLGYNSPLHF. The CDR3 nucleotides are TGTGCCAGCAGGGGAAGGGGATTGGGCTATAATTCACCCCTCCACTTT.

The count of this clone is one. The rearrangement joins TRBV7-9 to TRBJ2-7; 8 nucleotides line up with TRBD1. This CDR3 spans 14 amino acids. Germline lookup yields CDR1 SEHNR and CDR2 FQNEAQ (reference sequence). J gave up 3 bases and V 1 base, and 2 bases lay outside the gene matches. Here the CDR3 reads CASSLGRGLYEQYF. CDR3 nucleotides: TGTGCCAGCAGCTTAGGCAGGGGGCTCTACGAGCAGTACTTC.

V usage is TRBV7-8 and J usage is TRBJ2-7; weak D call: TRBD1 (6 bases). The V end lost 5 bases, the J end lost 2 bases, and 13 bases lay between the germline ends. Germline V gene lookup returns CDR1 SGHVS and CDR2 FQNEAQ. The CDR3 has 14 residues. CDR3 bases: TGTGCCAGCAGCACCCAGACAGGTCCCTACGAGCAGTACTTC. It yields the protein CASSTQTGPYEQYF.

The V call is TRBV3-1 (or the pseudogene TRBV3-2), the J call TRBJ2-1, with D tentatively TRBD2 (5 bases). Trimming pared 0 bases from V and 1 base from J, leaving 16 bases between. The length of the CDR3 is 18 residues. The germline CDR1 and CDR2 sequences are LGHDT and YNNKEL (reference sequence). This chain's CDR3 is CASSQDERVGESYNEQFF. The CDR3 coding sequence is TGTGCCAGCAGCCAAGACGAACGGGTCGGGGAGTCCTACAATGAGCAGTTCTTC.

The count of this clone is one. The chain joins TRBV24-1 to TRBJ2-4; possible D gene TRBD2, 7 bases. V shed 8 bases and J shed 7 bases, with 23 bases lying between them. The length of the CDR3 is 16 residues. Germline lookup yields CDR1 KGHDR and CDR2 SFDVKD. CDR3: CATIGRGGGAGNIQYF. The CDR3 bases are TGTGCCACCATTGGCCGAGGGGGGGGCGCTGGGAACATTCAGTACTTC.

This clone came up a few times. The genes are TRBV9 and TRBJ2-7; possible D gene TRBD1, 6 bases. Germline CDR1 reads SGDLS; CDR2 reads YYNGEE. Between the trimmed V and J ends, which lost 0 bases and 2 bases, there was a span of 12 bases. The CDR3 has 15 amino acids. The CDR3 sequence is CASSVDLGGAYEQYF. CDR3 DNA: TGTGCCAGCAGCGTAGACTTAGGGGGTGCCTACGAGCAGTACTTC. Drawing the rest from reference TRBV9 and TRBJ2-7, the complete variable domain is DSGVTQTPKHLITATGQRVTLRCSPRSGDLSVYWYQQSLDQGLQFLIQYYNGEERAKGNILERFSAQQFPDLHSELNLSSLELGDSALYFCASSVDLGGAYEQYFGPGTRLTVT.

The rearrangement joins TRBV7-2 to TRBJ1-1; D not certain. Germline assignment: CDR1 SGHTA and CDR2 FQGNSA. Trimming removed 4 bases at V and 6 bases at J, with 15 bases between. This CDR3 is built from 14 residues. The CDR3 DNA is TGTGCCAGCAGCTCCGGCCCGTCCGGGGCTGAAGCTTTCTTT. This encodes CASSSGPSGAEAFF. The full variable domain, its missing parts supplied by reference TRBV7-2 and TRBJ1-1, is GAGVSQSPSNKVTEKGKDVELRCDPISGHTALYWYRQSLGQGLEFLIYFQGNSAPDKSGLPSDRFSAERTGGSVSTLTIQRTQQEDSAVYLCASSSGPSGAEAFFGQGTRLTVV.

The chain recombines TRBV6-2 or TRBV6-3 with TRBJ2-7; 9 bases are a match to TRBD1. Germline CDR1 is MNHEY and CDR2 is SVGEGT. The CDR3 contains 14 residues. With 6 bases clipped from V and 2 bases from J, the junction kept 5 bases outside the gene matches. CDR3 in amino acids: CASSRGTGPYEQYF. The CDR3 nucleotides read TGTGCCAGCAGCCGCGGGACAGGGCCCTACGAGCAGTACTTC.

The CDR3 protein is CASSKRQGAMSQFF. The CDR3 DNA sequence: TGTGCCAGCAGCAAACGGCAGGGGGCTATGTCTCAGTTCTTC. The chain carries TRBV21-1 and TRBJ2-1; the table's D call, TRBD1, was not checked against the DNA. TRBV21-1 is assigned pseudogene status. The CDR3 has 14 amino acids.

This clone was recorded only once. This chain joins TRBV20-1 and TRBJ1-5; no reliable D call. The CDR3 spans 10 residues. Germline V gives CDR1 DFQATT, CDR2 SNEGSKA (reference sequence). In DNA form, the CDR3 reads TGCACCTCCACAGTGGAGCCCCAGCATTTT. Translation: CTSTVEPQHF.

The J gene is TRBJ2-5, the V gene TRBV9, with TRBD1 as a possible D gene (5 bases). Trimming took 4 bases from V and 1 from J, leaving 14 bases between them. The length of the CDR3 is 15 residues. Germline-derived CDR1 and CDR2 are SGDLS and YYNGEE. CDR3 DNA sequence: TGTGCCAGCAGCTCTACCGCAGGGATCCAAGAGACCCAGTACTTC. Translated: CASSSTAGIQETQYF.

The chain's CDR3 is CSVEDTQAGRSTDTQYF. The CDR3 DNA sequence: TGCAGCGTTGAAGATACCCAAGCGGGCCGGTCCACAGATACGCAGTATTTT. The chain uses TRBV29-1 and TRBJ2-3, with D maybe TRBD2 (6 bases). Trimming took 0 bases from V and 2 from J, leaving 18 bases between them. Germline V CDR1 and CDR2: SQVTM, ANQGSEA. The CDR3 loop spans 17 amino acids.

The table lists this clone with a few counts. V usage is TRBV27 and J usage is TRBJ1-6; 7 bases agree with TRBD1. This CDR3 has 14 residues. With 5 bases clipped from V and 6 bases from J, the junction kept 4 bases outside the gene matches. Looked up from germline, CDR1 is MNHEY and CDR2 is SMNVEV (reference sequence). The CDR3 spells CASSRTGLNSPLHF. The CDR3 bases are TGTGCCAGCAGTCGGACAGGACTTAATTCACCCCTCCACTTT.

J is TRBJ2-7 and V is TRBV19; 7 bases are a match to TRBD1. J gave up 3 bases and V 8 bases, and 7 bases lay outside the gene matches. Germline loops: CDR1 LNHDA, CDR2 SQIVND (reference sequence). There are 13 residues in the CDR3. The CDR3 region is CASSPGQNYEQYF. The CDR3, as DNA: TGTGCCAGTTCTCCGGGACAGAACTACGAGCAGTACTTC. Full variable domain (missing parts from reference TRBV19 and TRBJ2-7): DGGITQSPKYLFRKEGQNVTLSCEQNLNHDAMYWYRQDPGQGLRLIYYSQIVNDFQKGDIAEGYSVSREKKESFPLTVTSAQKNPTAFYLCASSPGQNYEQYFGPGTRLTVT.

This clone showed up just once. This chain connects TRBV7-3 to TRBJ2-7; 9 positions match TRBD1. Germline V gene lookup returns CDR1 SGHTA and CDR2 FQGTGA. The junction had 3 bases not matched to a gene; V was cut back by 3 bases and J by 0 bases. This CDR3 has 15 amino acids. The CDR3 spells CASSLTGGLSYEQYF. CDR3 DNA sequence: TGTGCCAGCAGCTTGACAGGGGGACTCTCCTACGAGCAGTACTTC.

The chain is built from TRBV2 and TRBJ1-2; TRBD1 matches at 7 bases. Trimming cost V 5 bases and J 6 bases; bases outside gene matches: 3. This CDR3 region has 12 residues. Germline CDR1 SNHLY, CDR2 FYNNEI. CDR3 sequence reads: CASSYRGDGYTF. In DNA, the CDR3 is TGTGCCAGCAGTTACAGGGGTGATGGCTACACCTTC.

The CDR3 sequence is CASSTSTGEAATNEKLFF. DNA of the CDR3: TGTGCCAGTAGTACATCGACAGGGGAGGCCGCAACTAATGAAAAACTGTTTTTT. The V and J genes are TRBV19 and TRBJ1-4, with 8 bases lining up with TRBD1. Germline V lookup: CDR1 LNHDA, CDR2 SQIVND (reference sequence). The trim removed 4 bases at V and 0 bases at J, leaving 10 bases unmatched. The CDR3 is 18 amino acids.

This clone was counted once. The chain is built from TRBV12-5 and TRBJ2-2, with D uncertain. The CDR3 contains 13 residues. The V gene lost 6 bases and the J gene lost 0 bases, with 5 bases spanning the gap. Germline V CDR1 and CDR2: LGHNT, FRNRAP. CDR3 sequence: CASGSSNTGELFF. CDR3 sequence (DNA): TGTGCTAGTGGCTCCTCGAACACCGGGGAGCTGTTTTTT.